The 18 T cell receptor beta chains given below trace back to one sample, sequenced in a study of T cell responses to AZD1222 COVID-19 vaccine. Profiled with immunoSEQ multiplex PCR; TCRdb holds only in-frame clones, not every one. The sample lists some 90,000 clones; just over 85% were seen once. Source: peripheral blood, taken on day 0 of AZD1222 vaccination. These receptors came from an adult in good health.

This chain joins TRBV5-4 and TRBJ2-3; TRBD1 agrees at 7 bases. The CDR3 spans 15 residues. The junction had 5 bases not matched to a gene; V was cut back by 0 bases and J by 4 bases. CDR1 and CDR2 (germline): SGHNT, YYREEE (reference sequence). For the CDR3, the DNA is TGTGCCAGCAGCTTGGGCGGACAGGCGTCAGATACGCAGTATTTT. Translated: CASSLGGQASDTQYF.

The CDR3 here is CASSLKGDETQYF. The CDR3 coding sequence is TGTGCCAGCAGCTTAAAGGGCGACGAGACCCAGTACTTC. This sequence joins TRBV7-3 and TRBJ2-5; no clear D gene. Trimming removed 1 base at V and 5 bases at J, with 8 bases between. Germline V CDR1 and CDR2: SGHTA, FQGTGA. The CDR3 has 13 residues.

The chain has TRBV7-2 and TRBJ2-5, with TRBD2 matching 9 bases. Trimming at V came to 3 bases and at J to 4 bases, leaving 6 bases not matched to a gene. Germline CDR1 is SGHTA and CDR2 is FQGNSA. CDR3 length: 15 amino acids. The CDR3 sequence is CASSLLAGIGETQYF. In DNA form, the CDR3 reads TGTGCCAGCAGCTTGCTAGCGGGAATCGGAGAGACCCAGTACTTC.

The chain links TRBV28 to TRBJ2-4, with TRBD1 matching over 11 bases. V lost 5 bases to trimming and J lost 2 bases; unmatched junction nucleotides: 2. The V gene's germline CDR1 is MDHEN and CDR2 SYDVKM. The CDR3 contains 15 residues. In DNA form, the CDR3 reads TGTGCCAGCAGTGGACAGGGGGCTTCCAAAAACATTCAGTACTTC. Amino acids: CASSGQGASKNIQYF. Full variable domain (rest looked up from reference TRBV28 and TRBJ2-4): DVKVTQSSRYLVKRTGEKVFLECVQDMDHENMFWYRQDPGLGLRLIYFSYDVKMKEKGDIPEGYSVSREKKERFSLILESASTNQTSMYLCASSGQGASKNIQYFGAGTRLSVL.

The chain is built from TRBV18 and TRBJ2-7, with 12 bases identical to TRBD2. V lost 6 bases to trimming and J lost 1 base; unmatched junction nucleotides: 4. Germline assignment: CDR1 KGHSH and CDR2 LQKENI. The CDR3 contains 15 residues. CDR3 DNA: TGTGCCAGCTCGTCGACTAGCGGGAGTTCCTACGAGCAGTACTTC. This codes for CASSSTSGSSYEQYF. The full variable domain, rest sourced from reference TRBV18 and TRBJ2-7, is NAGVMQNPRHLVRRRGQEARLRCSPMKGHSHVYWYRQLPEEGLKFMVYLQKENIIDESGMPKERFSAEFPKEGPSILRIQQVVRGDSAAYFCASSSTSGSSYEQYFGPGTRLTVT.

The chain links TRBV6-5 to TRBJ2-7, with 7 bases lining up with TRBD2. Germline CDR1 reads MNHEY; CDR2 reads SVGAGI. V shed 10 bases and J 3 bases; nucleotides not matched to a gene: 9. This CDR3 contains 13 residues. DNA for the CDR3: TGTGCCACCTACGCAGCGGGACTCTACGAGCAGTACTTC. This gives the protein CATYAAGLYEQYF.

V gene TRBV25-1 combines with J gene TRBJ2-7; 9 nucleotides line up with TRBD2. The V gene's germline CDR1 is MGHDK and CDR2 SYGVNS. CDR3 size: 15 residues. Unmatched junction bases numbered 10, after V lost 5 bases and J lost 5 bases. CDR3 in amino acids: CASSKGGGRAHEQYF. CDR3 sequence (DNA): TGTGCCAGCAGTAAAGGAGGCGGGAGGGCCCACGAGCAGTACTTC.

This clone appeared a single time. The chain recombines TRBV29-1 with TRBJ1-1; 9 positions match TRBD1. The CDR3 spans 13 residues. Germline V CDR1 and CDR2: SQVTM, ANQGSEA. J was trimmed by 5 bases and V by 8 bases; bases with no gene match: 9. The CDR3 loop is CSTTGGAGTEAFF. The CDR3 DNA reads as TGCAGCACCACAGGGGGCGCGGGTACTGAAGCTTTCTTT.

The chain links TRBV6-5 to TRBJ1-4; no definite D call. Trimming removed 6 bases at V and 7 bases at J, with 18 bases between. This CDR3 region has 15 residues. Looked up from germline, CDR1 is MNHEY and CDR2 is SVGAGI. Written as DNA, the CDR3 is TGTGCCAGCAGGCCCGCTGGTAAGGCCCCTGAAAAACTGTTTTTT. Protein product: CASRPAGKAPEKLFF.

The chain is built from TRBV19 and TRBJ2-5; D is ambiguous. Germline CDR1 LNHDA, CDR2 SQIVND (reference sequence). V lost 5 bases and J lost 2, with 18 bases in between. This CDR3 comprises 16 residues. In nucleotides, the CDR3 is TGTGCCAGTAGTCCCCAACCAGGCGCTCAACAAGAGACCCAGTACTTC. The encoded protein is CASSPQPGAQQETQYF.

This chain links TRBV28 with TRBJ1-2; a possible D gene is TRBD1 (6 bases). CDR3 size: 15 residues. Germline V gene sequence: CDR1 MDHEN, CDR2 SYDVKM. V lost 6 bases to trimming and J lost 8 bases, with 22 bases between them. The CDR3: CASSSHGQRTPGYTF. In DNA form, the CDR3 reads TGTGCCAGCAGCTCCCACGGACAGCGGACGCCCGGCTACACCTTC.

The chain has TRBV29-1 and TRBJ2-7; 8 bases are a match to TRBD2. Germline lookup yields CDR1 SQVTM and CDR2 ANQGSEA. Trimming removed 0 bases from V and 5 bases from J; junction bases left unmatched: 6. There are 14 residues in the CDR3. The CDR3 protein is CSVEDRPGGDEQYF. The CDR3 region has the DNA TGCAGCGTTGAAGATCGCCCGGGAGGGGACGAGCAGTACTTC.

J is TRBJ2-7 and V is TRBV4-3; 7 bases are a match to TRBD1. After removal of 4 bases from V and 7 bases from J, the junction contained 13 bases not matched to a gene. CDR3 length equals 15 residues. CDR1 is LGHNA and CDR2 is YSLEER in the germline V gene. This chain's CDR3 is CASSLDTGAPGEQYF. In nucleotides, the CDR3 is TGCGCCAGCAGCCTAGACACAGGGGCACCAGGTGAGCAGTACTTC.

The chain joins TRBV20-1 to TRBJ2-3; possible D gene TRBD1, 6 bases. CDR1 is DFQATT and CDR2 is SNEGSKA in the germline V gene (reference sequence). This CDR3 has 14 amino acids. V lost 3 bases to trimming and J lost 2 bases, with 12 bases between them. CDR3 protein: CSASLQGHTDTQYF. For the CDR3, the DNA is TGCAGTGCTAGTCTACAGGGCCACACAGATACGCAGTATTTT.

In its sample, this clone was seen a few times. The chain joins TRBV5-1 to TRBJ2-1; unclear D gene. The CDR3 consists of 12 residues. Germline V gives CDR1 SGHRS, CDR2 YFSETQ. V lost 8 bases, J lost 4 bases, and 10 bases lay in between. CDR3 sequence reads: CASGSRYNEQFF. As DNA, the CDR3 is TGCGCCAGTGGGTCCCGATACAATGAGCAGTTCTTC.

This rearrangement joins TRBV19 to TRBJ2-5, with D possibly being TRBD1 (5 bases). The germline CDR1 and CDR2 sequences are LNHDA and SQIVND (reference sequence). With 7 bases removed from V and 4 bases from J, the gap between germline ends came to 10 bases. CDR3 length: 12 residues. The CDR3 here is CASTETGETQYF. The DNA for the CDR3 is TGTGCCAGTACCGAAACAGGAGAGACCCAGTACTTC.

The V and J genes are TRBV5-4 and TRBJ2-6; D assignment may be TRBD1 or TRBD2 (5 bases each). Germline V lookup: CDR1 SGHNT, CDR2 YYREEE (reference sequence). The CDR3 spans 15 residues. Trimming took off 0 bases at V and 3 bases at J, with 7 bases between the two ends. CDR3 nucleotide sequence: TGTGCCAGCAGCTTGGTGGGGGTTGGGGCCAACGTCCTGACTTTC. Translation: CASSLVGVGANVLTF.

The gene calls are TRBV19 and TRBJ1-1; TRBD1 matches 8 bases. This CDR3 is built from 15 residues. With V trimmed by 5 bases and J by 1 base, 6 bases remained unmatched. Germline V gene sequence: CDR1 LNHDA, CDR2 SQIVND (reference sequence). The CDR3 DNA reads as TGTGCCAGTAGTCTGTATGGACAGGGGAACACTGAAGCTTTCTTT. It is translated as CASSLYGQGNTEAFF. The variable domain in full, completed from reference TRBV19 and TRBJ1-1, reads DGGITQSPKYLFRKEGQNVTLSCEQNLNHDAMYWYRQDPGQGLRLIYYSQIVNDFQKGDIAEGYSVSREKKESFPLTVTSAQKNPTAFYLCASSLYGQGNTEAFFGQGTRLTVV.